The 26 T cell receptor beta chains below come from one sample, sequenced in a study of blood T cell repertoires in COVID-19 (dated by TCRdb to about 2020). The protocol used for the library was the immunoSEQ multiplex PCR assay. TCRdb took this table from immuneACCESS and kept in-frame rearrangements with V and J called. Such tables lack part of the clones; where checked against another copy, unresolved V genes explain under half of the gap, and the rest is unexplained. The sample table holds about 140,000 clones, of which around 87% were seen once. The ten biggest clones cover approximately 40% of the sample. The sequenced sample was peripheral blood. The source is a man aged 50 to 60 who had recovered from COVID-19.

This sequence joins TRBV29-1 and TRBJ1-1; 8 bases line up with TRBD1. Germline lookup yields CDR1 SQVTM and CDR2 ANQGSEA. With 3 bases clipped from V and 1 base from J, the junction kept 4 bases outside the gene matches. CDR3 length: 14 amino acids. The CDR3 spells CSVEPTGANTEAFF. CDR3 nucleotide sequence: TGCAGCGTTGAGCCGACAGGGGCGAACACTGAAGCTTTCTTT.

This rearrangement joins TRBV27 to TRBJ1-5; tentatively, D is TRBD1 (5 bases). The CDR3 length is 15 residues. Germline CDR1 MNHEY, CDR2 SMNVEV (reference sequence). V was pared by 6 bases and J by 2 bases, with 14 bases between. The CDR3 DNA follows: TGTGCCAGCAGCTCAGTGGGCAGGGGCAATCAGCCCCAGCATTTT. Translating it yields CASSSVGRGNQPQHF.

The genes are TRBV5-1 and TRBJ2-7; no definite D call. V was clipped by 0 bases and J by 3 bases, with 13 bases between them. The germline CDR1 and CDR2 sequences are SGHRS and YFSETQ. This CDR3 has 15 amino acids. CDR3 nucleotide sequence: TGCGCCAGCAGCTTGGGTCCAGGCCTGGGCTACGAGCAGTACTTC. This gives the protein CASSLGPGLGYEQYF. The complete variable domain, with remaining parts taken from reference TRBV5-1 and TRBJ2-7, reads KAGVTQTPRYLIKTRGQQVTLSCSPISGHRSVSWYQQTPGQGLQFLFEYFSETQRNKGNFPGRFSGRQFSNSRSEMNVSTLELGDSALYLCASSLGPGLGYEQYFGPGTRLTVT.

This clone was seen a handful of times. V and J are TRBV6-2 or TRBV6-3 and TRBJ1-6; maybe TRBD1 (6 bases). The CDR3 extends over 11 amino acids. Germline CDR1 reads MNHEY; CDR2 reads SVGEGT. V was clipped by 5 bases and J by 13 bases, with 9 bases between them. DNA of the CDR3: TGTGCCAGCAGTCCAGGGGTCCCCCTCCACTTT. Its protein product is CASSPGVPLHF.

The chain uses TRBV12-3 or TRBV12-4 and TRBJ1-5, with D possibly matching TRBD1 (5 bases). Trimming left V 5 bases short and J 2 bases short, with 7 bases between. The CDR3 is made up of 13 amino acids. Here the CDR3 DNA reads TGTGCCAGCAGTAGGGGTGGCAATCAGCCCCAGCATTTT. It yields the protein CASSRGGNQPQHF.

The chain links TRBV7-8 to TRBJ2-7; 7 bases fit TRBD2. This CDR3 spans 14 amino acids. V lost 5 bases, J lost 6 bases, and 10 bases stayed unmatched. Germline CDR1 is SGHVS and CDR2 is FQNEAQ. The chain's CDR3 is CASSEGTIPGEQYF. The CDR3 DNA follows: TGTGCCAGCAGCGAGGGGACTATTCCAGGCGAGCAGTACTTC.

CDR3 DNA: TGTGCCAGCAGTTACCAGGGCGTATCAGGTACAGATACGCAGTATTTT. It encodes CASSYQGVSGTDTQYF. V is TRBV6-5 and J is TRBJ2-3; a possible D gene is TRBD1 (5 bases). This CDR3 contains 16 residues. V lost 2 bases, J lost 3 bases, and 15 bases lay in between. Germline assignment: CDR1 MNHEY and CDR2 SVGAGI.

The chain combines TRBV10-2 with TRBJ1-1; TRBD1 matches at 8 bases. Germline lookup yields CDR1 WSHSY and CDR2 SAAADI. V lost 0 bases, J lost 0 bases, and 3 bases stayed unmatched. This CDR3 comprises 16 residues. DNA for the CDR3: TGCGCCAGCAGTGAGTCAATGGGACAGGTGAACACTGAAGCTTTCTTT. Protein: CASSESMGQVNTEAFF.

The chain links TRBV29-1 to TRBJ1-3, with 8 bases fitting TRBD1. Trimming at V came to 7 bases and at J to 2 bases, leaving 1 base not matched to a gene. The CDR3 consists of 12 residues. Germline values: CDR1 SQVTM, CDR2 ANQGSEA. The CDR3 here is CSATGAGNTIYF. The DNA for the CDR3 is TGCAGCGCGACAGGGGCTGGAAACACCATATATTTT.

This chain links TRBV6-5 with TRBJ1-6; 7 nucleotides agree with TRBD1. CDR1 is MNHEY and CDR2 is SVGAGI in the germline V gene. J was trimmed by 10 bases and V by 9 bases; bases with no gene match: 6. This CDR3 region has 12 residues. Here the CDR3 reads CASRTGGSPLHF. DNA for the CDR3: TGTGCCAGTCGGACAGGTGGCTCACCCCTCCACTTT.

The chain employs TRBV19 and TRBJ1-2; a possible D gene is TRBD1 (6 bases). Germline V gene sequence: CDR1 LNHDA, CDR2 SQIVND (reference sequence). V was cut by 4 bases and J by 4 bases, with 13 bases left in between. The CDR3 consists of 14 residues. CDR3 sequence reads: CASSTNRAGYGYTF. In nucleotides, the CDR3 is TGTGCCAGTAGTACGAACAGGGCGGGCTATGGCTACACCTTC. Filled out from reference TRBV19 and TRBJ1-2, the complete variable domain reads DGGITQSPKYLFRKEGQNVTLSCEQNLNHDAMYWYRQDPGQGLRLIYYSQIVNDFQKGDIAEGYSVSREKKESFPLTVTSAQKNPTAFYLCASSTNRAGYGYTFGSGTRLTVV.

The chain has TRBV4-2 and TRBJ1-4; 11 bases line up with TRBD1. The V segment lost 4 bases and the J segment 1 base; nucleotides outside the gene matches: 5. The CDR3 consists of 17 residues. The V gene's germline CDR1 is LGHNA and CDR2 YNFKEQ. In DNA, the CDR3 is TGTGCCAGCAGCCCCCGGGACAGGGGGAGAACTAATGAAAAACTGTTTTTT. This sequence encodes CASSPRDRGRTNEKLFF.

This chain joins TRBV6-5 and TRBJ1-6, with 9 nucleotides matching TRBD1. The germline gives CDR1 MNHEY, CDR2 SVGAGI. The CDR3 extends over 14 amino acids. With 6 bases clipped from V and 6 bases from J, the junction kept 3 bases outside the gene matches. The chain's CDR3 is CASSRQGVNSPLHF. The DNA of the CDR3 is TGTGCCAGCAGCCGACAGGGGGTTAATTCACCCCTCCACTTT.

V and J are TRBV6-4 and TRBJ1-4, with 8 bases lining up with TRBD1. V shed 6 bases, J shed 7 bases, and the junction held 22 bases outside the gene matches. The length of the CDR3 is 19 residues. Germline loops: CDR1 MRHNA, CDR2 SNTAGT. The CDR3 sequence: CASRTHIGTGYERGEKLFF. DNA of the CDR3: TGTGCCAGCAGGACGCACATCGGGACAGGATACGAAAGGGGTGAAAAACTGTTTTTT.

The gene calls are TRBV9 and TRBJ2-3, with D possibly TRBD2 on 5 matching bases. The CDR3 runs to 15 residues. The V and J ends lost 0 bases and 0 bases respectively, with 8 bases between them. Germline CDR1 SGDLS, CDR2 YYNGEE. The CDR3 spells CASSVGGHSTDTQYF. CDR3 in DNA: TGTGCCAGCAGCGTAGGAGGGCATAGCACAGATACGCAGTATTTT.

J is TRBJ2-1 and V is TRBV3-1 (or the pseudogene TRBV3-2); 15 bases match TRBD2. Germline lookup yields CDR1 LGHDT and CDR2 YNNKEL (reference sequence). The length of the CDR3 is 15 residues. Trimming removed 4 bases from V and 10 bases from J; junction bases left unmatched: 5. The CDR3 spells CASSRQGLAGGEQFF. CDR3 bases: TGTGCCAGCAGCCGACAGGGACTAGCGGGGGGAGAGCAGTTCTTC.

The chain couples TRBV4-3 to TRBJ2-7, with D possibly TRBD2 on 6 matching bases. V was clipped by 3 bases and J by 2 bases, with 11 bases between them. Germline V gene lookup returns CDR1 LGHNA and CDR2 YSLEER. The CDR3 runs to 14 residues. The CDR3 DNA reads TGCGCCAGCAGCCACACGGGGGATACCTACGAGCAGTACTTC. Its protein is CASSHTGDTYEQYF.

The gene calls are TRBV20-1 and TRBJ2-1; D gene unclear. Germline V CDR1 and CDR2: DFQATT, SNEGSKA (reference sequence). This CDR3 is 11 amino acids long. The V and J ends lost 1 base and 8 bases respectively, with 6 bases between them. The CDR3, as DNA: TGCAGTGCTAGAGGACTCGATGAGCAGTTCTTC. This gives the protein CSARGLDEQFF.

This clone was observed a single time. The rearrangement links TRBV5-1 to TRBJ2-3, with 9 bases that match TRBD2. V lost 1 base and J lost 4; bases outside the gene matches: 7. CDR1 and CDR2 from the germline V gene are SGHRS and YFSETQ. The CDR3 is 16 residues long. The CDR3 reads CASSLSPRGGADTQYF. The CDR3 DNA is TGCGCCAGCAGCTTGAGCCCGCGGGGGGGCGCAGATACGCAGTATTTT.

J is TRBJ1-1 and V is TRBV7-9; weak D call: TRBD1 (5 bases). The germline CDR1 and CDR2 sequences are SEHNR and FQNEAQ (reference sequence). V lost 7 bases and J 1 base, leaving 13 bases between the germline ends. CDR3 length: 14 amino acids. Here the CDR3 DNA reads TGTGCCAGCACCCTGGGGCCTGAGAACACTGAAGCTTTCTTT. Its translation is CASTLGPENTEAFF.

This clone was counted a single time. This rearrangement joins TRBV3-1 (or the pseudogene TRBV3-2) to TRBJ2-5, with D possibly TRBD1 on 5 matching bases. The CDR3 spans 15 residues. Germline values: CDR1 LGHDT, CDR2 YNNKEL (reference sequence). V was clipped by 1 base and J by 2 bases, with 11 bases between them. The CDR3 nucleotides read TGTGCCAGCAGCCAAGCAAGTAAGGGGCAAGAGACCCAGTACTTC. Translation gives CASSQASKGQETQYF.

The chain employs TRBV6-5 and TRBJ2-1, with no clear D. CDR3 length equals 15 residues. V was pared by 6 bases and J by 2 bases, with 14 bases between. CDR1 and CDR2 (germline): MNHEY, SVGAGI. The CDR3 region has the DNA TGTGCCAGCAGCGAGGTAGGAAAGACCTACAATGAGCAGTTCTTC. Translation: CASSEVGKTYNEQFF.

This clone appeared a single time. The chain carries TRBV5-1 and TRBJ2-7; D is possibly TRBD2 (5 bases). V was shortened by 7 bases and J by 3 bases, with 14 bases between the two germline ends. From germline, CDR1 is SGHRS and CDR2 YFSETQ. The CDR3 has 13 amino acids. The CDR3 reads CASRLEEDYEQYF. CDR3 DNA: TGCGCCAGCCGGCTAGAGGAGGACTACGAGCAGTACTTC.

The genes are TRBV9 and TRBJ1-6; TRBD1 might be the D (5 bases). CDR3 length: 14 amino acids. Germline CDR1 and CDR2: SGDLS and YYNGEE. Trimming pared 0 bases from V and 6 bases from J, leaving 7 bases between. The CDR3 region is CASSVEQGNSPLHF. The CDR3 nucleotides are TGTGCCAGCAGCGTAGAGCAGGGTAATTCACCCCTCCACTTT. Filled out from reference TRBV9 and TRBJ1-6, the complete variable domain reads DSGVTQTPKHLITATGQRVTLRCSPRSGDLSVYWYQQSLDQGLQFLIQYYNGEERAKGNILERFSAQQFPDLHSELNLSSLELGDSALYFCASSVEQGNSPLHFGNGTRLTVT.

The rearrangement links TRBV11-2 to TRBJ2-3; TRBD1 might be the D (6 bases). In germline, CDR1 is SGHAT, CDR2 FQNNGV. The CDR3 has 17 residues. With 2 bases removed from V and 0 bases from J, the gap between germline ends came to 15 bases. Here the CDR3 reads CASSLIHWGRSTDTQYF. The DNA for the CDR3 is TGTGCCAGCAGCTTAATTCATTGGGGGCGAAGCACAGATACGCAGTATTTT.

The CDR3 loop is CAWRDRGYNEQFF. DNA of the CDR3: TGTGCCTGGAGGGACAGGGGCTACAATGAGCAGTTCTTC. The J gene is TRBJ2-1, the V gene TRBV30; 9 positions agree with TRBD1. The CDR3 consists of 13 residues. Germline loops: CDR1 GTSNPN, CDR2 SVGIG (reference sequence). The V and J ends lost 3 bases and 3 bases, in that order; junction bases with no gene match: 0.